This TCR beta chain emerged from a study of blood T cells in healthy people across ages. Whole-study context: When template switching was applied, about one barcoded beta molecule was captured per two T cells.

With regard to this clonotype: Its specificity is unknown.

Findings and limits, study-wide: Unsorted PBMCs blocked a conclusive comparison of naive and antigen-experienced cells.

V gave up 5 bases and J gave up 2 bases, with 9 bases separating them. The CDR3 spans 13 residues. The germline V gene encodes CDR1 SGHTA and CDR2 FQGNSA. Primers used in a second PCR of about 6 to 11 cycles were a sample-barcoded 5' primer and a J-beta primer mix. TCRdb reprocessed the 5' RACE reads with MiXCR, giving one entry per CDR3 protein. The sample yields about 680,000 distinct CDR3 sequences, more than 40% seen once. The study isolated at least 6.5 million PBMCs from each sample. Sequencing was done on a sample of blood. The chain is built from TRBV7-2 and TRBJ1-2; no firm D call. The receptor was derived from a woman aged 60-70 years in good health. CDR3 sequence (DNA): TGTGCCAGCAGCCCCCGACCCAACTATGGCTACACCTTC. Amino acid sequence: CASSPRPNYGYTF.